These 24 T cell receptor beta chains share one sample of origin, sequenced in a study of CD8 T cells in Susac syndrome (dated by TCRdb to about 2019). The protocol used for the library was the immunoSEQ multiplex PCR assay. RNA was extracted using the RNeasy kit, and roughly 0.45 to 1 ug of the RNA was reverse transcribed with random hexamers. The public reads were quality trimmed at Q25 with fastp and then assembled into clones with MiXCR by TCRdb, keeping productive beta chains. Entries are consolidated by CDR3 protein sequence, retaining the most common genes and DNA. The sample table lists around 120,000 distinct CDR3 sequences, 90% to 95% of them with a count of one. About 0.09% of the sample is taken by the ten largest. What was sequenced was CD4+ T cells from PBMCs. The receptors come from a human donor with multiple sclerosis.

The rearrangement uses TRBV6-4 and TRBJ1-1; unclear D gene. Germline CDR1 and CDR2: MRHNA and SNTAGT. The CDR3 is made up of 13 amino acids. V lost 3 bases and J lost 1, with 6 bases in between. Here the CDR3 reads CASSDEGNTEAFF. CDR3 DNA sequence: TGTGCCAGCAGTGATGAGGGGAACACTGAAGCTTTCTTT.

The V call is TRBV12-3 or TRBV12-4, the J call TRBJ2-1; D is uncertain. V dropped 3 bases and J dropped 8 bases, with 5 bases sitting between them. The CDR3 loop spans 11 amino acids. CDR3 nucleotides: TGTGCCAGCAGTTTTTTTGATGAGCAGTTCTTC. Encoded protein: CASSFFDEQFF.

The chain employs TRBV28 and TRBJ1-2; D is perhaps TRBD1 (5 bases). Germline loops: CDR1 MDHEN, CDR2 SYDVKM. V was cut by 6 bases and J by 4 bases, with 27 bases left in between. The CDR3 sequence is 18 residues long. Written as DNA, the CDR3 is TGTGCCAGCAGCCCGATAGGAAGGGGTCGTAGCAGAGTCTATGGCTACACCTTC. It specifies CASSPIGRGRSRVYGYTF.

J is TRBJ2-3 and V is TRBV5-6; D call uncertain. CDR3 length: 16 residues. V was pared by 5 bases and J by 0 bases, with 16 bases between. Germline CDR1 SGHDT, CDR2 YYEEEE. The CDR3 sequence: CASSSSTVRSTDTQYF. In nucleotides, the CDR3 is TGTGCCAGCAGTAGTTCCACAGTGAGAAGCACAGATACGCAGTATTTT.

The CDR3 loop is CASSESGQGLVQYF. The CDR3 region has the DNA TGTGCCAGCAGTGAATCGGGACAGGGGCTCGTGCAGTACTTC. The genes are TRBV6-1 and TRBJ2-7; TRBD1 matches 10 bases. The V and J ends lost 2 bases and 9 bases, in that order; junction bases with no gene match: 7. Germline CDR1 reads MNHNS; CDR2 reads SASEGT. The CDR3 covers 14 residues.

This chain connects TRBV10-1 to TRBJ1-2; D remains ambiguous. CDR1 WNHNN and CDR2 SYGVQD come from the germline V gene (reference sequence). V lost 3 bases, J lost 5 bases, and 13 bases lay in between. The CDR3 length is 14 residues. The DNA for the CDR3 is TGCGCCAGCAGTGAAGGCCCTGTATGGTATGGCTACACCTTC. This translates into CASSEGPVWYGYTF.

The rearrangement joins TRBV30 to TRBJ2-2; 7 bases line up with TRBD2. The CDR3 is made up of 15 amino acids. V was clipped by 2 bases and J by 8 bases; unmatched bases: 11. Per germline, CDR1 GTSNPN and CDR2 SVGIG (reference sequence). The CDR3 DNA reads as TGTGCCTGGAGTCGCTCAGTCAAGCGGGGAGGGGAGCTGTTTTTT. Translation gives CAWSRSVKRGGELFF.

This chain uses TRBV10-1 with TRBJ2-1, with a weak D call TRBD1 (6 bases). This CDR3 spans 16 amino acids. The germline V gene encodes CDR1 WNHNN and CDR2 SYGVQD (reference sequence). The V end lost 3 bases, the J end lost 6 bases, and 18 bases lay between the germline ends. The CDR3 region has the DNA TGCGCCAGCAGTGATGGAGGACAGAAGCTTTCCAATGAGCAGTTCTTC. This codes for CASSDGGQKLSNEQFF.

The chain carries TRBV30 and TRBJ2-7; TRBD1 matches 10 bases. The V gene's germline CDR1 is GTSNPN and CDR2 SVGIG (reference sequence). The CDR3 is 14 residues long. The V and J ends lost 6 bases and 0 bases, in that order; junction bases with no gene match: 5. This CDR3 reads CACRQGASSYEQYF. The CDR3 DNA reads as TGTGCCTGCAGACAGGGGGCAAGCTCCTACGAGCAGTACTTC.

The J gene is TRBJ2-7, the V gene TRBV6-5; either TRBD1 or TRBD2 may supply D (5 bases each). Germline-derived CDR1 and CDR2 are MNHEY and SVGAGI. This CDR3 has 13 amino acids. Trimming stripped 4 bases from V and 12 bases from J, with 19 bases between. This CDR3 is CASSFYRDQEVYF. The CDR3 nucleotides read TGTGCCAGCAGTTTCTACCGGGACCAAGAGGTGTACTTC.

The chain carries TRBV12-3 or TRBV12-4 and TRBJ2-7; TRBD2 is a possible D gene (5 bases). V lost 4 bases, J lost 3 bases, and 16 bases lay in between. The length of the CDR3 is 15 residues. CDR3 DNA sequence: TGTGCCAGCAGTTCCCTTGGAGGTTCCCTCTACGAGCAGTACTTC. Protein sequence: CASSSLGGSLYEQYF.

The gene calls are TRBV20-1 and TRBJ2-5; D ambiguous. The CDR3 loop spans 14 amino acids. The V and J ends lost 0 bases and 1 base respectively, with 9 bases between them. Germline V gene lookup returns CDR1 DFQATT and CDR2 SNEGSKA (reference sequence). CDR3 amino acids: CSARDWASQETQYF. CDR3 DNA: TGCAGTGCTAGAGACTGGGCCAGCCAAGAGACCCAGTACTTC.

The genes are TRBV6-2 or TRBV6-3 and TRBJ2-7, with TRBD1 matching 11 bases. The CDR3 is 15 residues long. The germline gives CDR1 MNHEY, CDR2 SVGEGT. Trimming took 5 bases from V and 7 from J; bases not matched to a gene: 10. Written as DNA, the CDR3 is TGTGCCAGCAGTACGCGTGGACAGGGGGCGAGGGAGCAGTACTTC. The encoded protein is CASSTRGQGAREQYF.

This chain connects TRBV3-1 to TRBJ2-1; D possibly corresponds to TRBD2 (5 bases). V lost 4 bases to trimming and J lost 3 bases, with 16 bases between them. The CDR3 loop spans 16 amino acids. Germline assignment: CDR1 LGHDT and CDR2 YNNKEL (reference sequence). CDR3 loop: CASSLQGRGNYNEQFF. The CDR3 bases are TGTGCCAGCAGCCTTCAAGGTCGGGGAAACTACAATGAGCAGTTCTTC.

The chain's CDR3 is CASSSMAGEQFF. Here the CDR3 DNA reads TGTGCCAGCAGCTCGATGGCGGGTGAGCAGTTCTTC. The chain employs TRBV7-8 and TRBJ2-1; D perhaps matches TRBD2 (5 bases). Between the trimmed V and J ends, which lost 4 bases and 9 bases, there was a span of 10 bases. CDR3 length: 12 residues. CDR1 SGHVS and CDR2 FQNEAQ come from the germline V gene.

The count of this clonotype is one. The V gene is TRBV28, the J gene TRBJ2-5; the match to TRBD1 covers 9 bases. The ends lost 6 bases at V and 5 bases at J; junction bases unmatched: 10. This CDR3 region has 15 residues. The germline V gene encodes CDR1 MDHEN and CDR2 SYDVKM. The CDR3 nucleotides read TGTGCCAGCAGCCCACCGGACAGGGGTCCGGAGACCCAGTACTTC. Residues: CASSPPDRGPETQYF.

V is TRBV14 and J is TRBJ1-6; D is ambiguous. The CDR3 covers 15 residues. Germline CDR1 is SGHDN and CDR2 is FVKESK. Deletions cut 0 bases from V and 6 bases from J, with 9 bases between. CDR3 bases: TGTGCCAGCAGCCAAGATCCCGGGTTTAATTCACCCCTCCACTTT. Its translation is CASSQDPGFNSPLHF.

This clonotype was seen more than once but under ten times. V and J are TRBV7-2 and TRBJ1-6; D possibly corresponds to TRBD1 (5 bases). This CDR3 spans 15 amino acids. Looked up from germline, CDR1 is SGHTA and CDR2 is FQGNSA. V dropped 1 base and J dropped 5 bases, with 9 bases sitting between them. The CDR3 coding sequence is TGTGCCAGCAGCTTAGGCGGGGCTAATAATTCACCCCTCCACTTT. Its protein is CASSLGGANNSPLHF.

The rearrangement uses TRBV21-1 and TRBJ1-1. TRBV21-1 represents a pseudogene. CDR3 length equals 14 residues. In DNA, the CDR3 is TGTGCCAGCACCAGGAGGCGTCGGGGCACTGAAGCTTTCTTT. Its translation is CASTRRRRGTEAFF.

The V gene is TRBV9, the J gene TRBJ1-1; TRBD1 matches 10 bases. Germline CDR1 is SGDLS and CDR2 is YYNGEE. Trimming took 6 bases from V and 3 from J; bases not matched to a gene: 5. The CDR3 is made up of 14 amino acids. CDR3 in amino acids: CASTFGQGDTEAFF. Written as DNA, the CDR3 is TGTGCCAGCACCTTTGGACAGGGGGACACTGAAGCTTTCTTT.

The rearrangement links TRBV12-3 or TRBV12-4 to TRBJ2-1, with D tentatively TRBD2 (6 bases). This CDR3 contains 14 residues. V gave up 7 bases and J gave up 12 bases, with 22 bases separating them. The CDR3 DNA is TGTGCCAGCACTCTAGCTGAGGGGACTGAGCTGCAGTTCTTC. Translating gives CASTLAEGTELQFF.

This clonotype occurred a few times. V is TRBV5-4 and J is TRBJ2-7, with D perhaps assigned TRBD1 or TRBD2 (5 bases each). Germline V gene lookup returns CDR1 SGHNT and CDR2 YYREEE (reference sequence). The ends were cut back, 0 bases at V and 2 bases at J, with 9 bases in the middle. This CDR3 is 14 amino acids long. The CDR3 sequence is CASSLDGATYEQYF. The DNA of the CDR3 is TGTGCCAGCAGCTTGGACGGGGCGACCTACGAGCAGTACTTC.

The chain carries TRBV3-1 and TRBJ2-1, with no clear D. Trimming shortened V by 4 bases and J by 10 bases, and 8 bases separated the two germline ends. CDR1 is LGHDT, CDR2 YNNKEL, per germline (reference sequence). The CDR3 spans 11 residues. CDR3 sequence reads: CASSLGLEQFF. The CDR3 DNA follows: TGTGCCAGCAGCCTTGGATTGGAGCAGTTCTTC.

The J gene is TRBJ2-6, the V gene TRBV18; D could derive from TRBD1 or TRBD2 (5 bases each). CDR1 and CDR2 from the germline V gene are KGHSH and LQKENI. Trimming removed 6 bases at V and 0 bases at J, with 24 bases between. The CDR3 has 20 amino acids. The CDR3 region is CASSPIPGQGSDSGANVLTF. CDR3 coding DNA: TGTGCCAGCTCGCCCATTCCGGGGCAGGGTTCCGACTCTGGGGCCAACGTCCTGACTTTC.